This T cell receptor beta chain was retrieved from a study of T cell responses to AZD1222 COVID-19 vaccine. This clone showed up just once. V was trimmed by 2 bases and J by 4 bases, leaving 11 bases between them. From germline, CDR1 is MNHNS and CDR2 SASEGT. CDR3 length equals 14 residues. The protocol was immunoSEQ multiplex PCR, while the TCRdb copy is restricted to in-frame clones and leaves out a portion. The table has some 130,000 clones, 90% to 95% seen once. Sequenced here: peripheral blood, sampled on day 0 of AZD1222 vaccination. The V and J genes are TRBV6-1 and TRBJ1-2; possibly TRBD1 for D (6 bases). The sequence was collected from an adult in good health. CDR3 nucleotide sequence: TGTGCCAGCAGTGAAACAGGGTTTGGCTATGGCTACACCTTC. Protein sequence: CASSETGFGYGYTF.